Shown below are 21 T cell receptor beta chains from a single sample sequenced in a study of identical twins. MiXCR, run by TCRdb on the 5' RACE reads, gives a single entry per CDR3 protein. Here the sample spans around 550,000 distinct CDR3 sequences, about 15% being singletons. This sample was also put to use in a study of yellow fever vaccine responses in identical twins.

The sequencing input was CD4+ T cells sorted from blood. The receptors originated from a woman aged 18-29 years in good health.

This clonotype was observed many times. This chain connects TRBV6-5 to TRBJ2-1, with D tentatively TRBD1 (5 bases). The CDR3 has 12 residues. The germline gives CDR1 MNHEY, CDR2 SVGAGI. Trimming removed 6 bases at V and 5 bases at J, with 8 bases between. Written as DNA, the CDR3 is TGTGCCAGCAGCGACAGAGACAATGAGCAGTTCTTC. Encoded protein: CASSDRDNEQFF.

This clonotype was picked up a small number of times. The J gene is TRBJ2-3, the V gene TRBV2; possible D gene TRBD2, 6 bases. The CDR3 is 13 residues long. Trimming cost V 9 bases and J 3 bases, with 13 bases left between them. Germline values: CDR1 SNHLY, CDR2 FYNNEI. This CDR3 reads CARAGLGTDTQYF. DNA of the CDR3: TGTGCCAGAGCGGGCTTAGGGACAGATACGCAGTATTTT.

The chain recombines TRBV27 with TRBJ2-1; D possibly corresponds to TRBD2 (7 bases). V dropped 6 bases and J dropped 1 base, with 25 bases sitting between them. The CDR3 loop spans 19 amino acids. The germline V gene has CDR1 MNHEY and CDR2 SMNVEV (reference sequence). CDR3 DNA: TGTGCCAGCAGCGCACGGTGGGGGGGCCCAACGACTTCCTACAATGAGCAGTTCTTC. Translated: CASSARWGGPTTSYNEQFF.

The chain's CDR3 is CASSPGTGSTSGYTF. The CDR3 DNA sequence: TGTGCCAGCAGCCCAGGGACAGGGAGCACTTCTGGCTACACCTTC. The V gene is TRBV7-2, the J gene TRBJ1-2; 9 bases line up with TRBD1. Germline V gene lookup returns CDR1 SGHTA and CDR2 FQGNSA. The CDR3 runs 15 residues. After removal of 5 bases from V and 7 bases from J, the junction contained 11 bases not matched to a gene.

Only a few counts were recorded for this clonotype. In DNA form, the CDR3 reads TGTGCCAGCAGTGAAGTAGGGGGGAATCAGCCCCAGCATTTT. Its translation: CASSEVGGNQPQHF. This sequence joins TRBV25-1 and TRBJ1-5; tentative D call: TRBD1 (6 bases). Germline CDR1 and CDR2: MGHDK and SYGVNS. The V gene lost 2 bases and the J gene lost 4 bases, with 9 bases spanning the gap. The CDR3 loop spans 14 amino acids.

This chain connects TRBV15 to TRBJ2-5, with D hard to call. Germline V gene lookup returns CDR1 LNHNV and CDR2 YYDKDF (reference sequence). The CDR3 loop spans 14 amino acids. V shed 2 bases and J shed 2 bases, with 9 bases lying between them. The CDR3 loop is CATSRIWVQETQYF. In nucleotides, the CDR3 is TGTGCCACCAGCAGAATCTGGGTACAAGAGACCCAGTACTTC.

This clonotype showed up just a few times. CDR3 protein: CASSKENTGELFF. CDR3 sequence (DNA): TGTGCCAGCAGTAAGGAGAACACCGGGGAGCTGTTTTTT. The chain carries TRBV6-1 and TRBJ2-2; D is unresolved. The CDR3 runs to 13 residues. CDR1 is MNHNS and CDR2 is SASEGT in the germline V gene. V gave up 5 bases and J gave up 1 base, with 5 bases separating them.

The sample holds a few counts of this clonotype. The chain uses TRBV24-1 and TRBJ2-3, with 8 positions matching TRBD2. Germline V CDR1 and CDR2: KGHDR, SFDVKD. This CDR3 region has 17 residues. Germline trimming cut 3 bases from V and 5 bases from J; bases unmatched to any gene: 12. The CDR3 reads CATSDRGSGNGIDTQYF. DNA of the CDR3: TGTGCCACCAGTGATAGAGGTAGCGGGAATGGCATAGATACGCAGTATTTT.

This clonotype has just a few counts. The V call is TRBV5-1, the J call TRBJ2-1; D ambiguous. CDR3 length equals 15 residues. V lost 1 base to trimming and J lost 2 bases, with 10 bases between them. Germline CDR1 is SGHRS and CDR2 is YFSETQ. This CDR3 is CASSLTSLAYNEQFF. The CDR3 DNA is TGCGCCAGCAGCTTGACGTCTTTAGCCTACAATGAGCAGTTCTTC.

For the CDR3, the DNA is TGTGCCAGCAGCCAACTAGCGGAGGGCGGGGATGAGCAGTTCTTC. Residues: CASSQLAEGGDEQFF. The chain employs TRBV3-1 and TRBJ2-1; 7 bases align to TRBD2. V shed 2 bases and J 8 bases; nucleotides not matched to a gene: 9. Germline CDR1 and CDR2: LGHDT and YNNKEL (reference sequence). The CDR3 has 15 residues.

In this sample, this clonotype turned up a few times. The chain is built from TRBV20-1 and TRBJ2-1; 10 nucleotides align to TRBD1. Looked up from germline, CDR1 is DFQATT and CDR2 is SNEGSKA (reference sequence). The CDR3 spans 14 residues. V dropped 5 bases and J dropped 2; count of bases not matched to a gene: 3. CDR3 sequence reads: CSAAGTGAYNEQFF. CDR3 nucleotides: TGCAGTGCTGCCGGGACAGGGGCCTACAATGAGCAGTTCTTC.

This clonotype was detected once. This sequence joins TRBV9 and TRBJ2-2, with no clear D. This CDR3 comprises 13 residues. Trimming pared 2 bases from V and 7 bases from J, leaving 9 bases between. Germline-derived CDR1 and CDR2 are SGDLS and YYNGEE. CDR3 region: CASSVLLDGELFF. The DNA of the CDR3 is TGTGCCAGCAGCGTCCTCTTGGACGGGGAGCTGTTTTTT. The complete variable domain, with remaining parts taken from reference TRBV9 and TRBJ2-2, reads DSGVTQTPKHLITATGQRVTLRCSPRSGDLSVYWYQQSLDQGLQFLIQYYNGEERAKGNILERFSAQQFPDLHSELNLSSLELGDSALYFCASSVLLDGELFFGEGSRLTVL.

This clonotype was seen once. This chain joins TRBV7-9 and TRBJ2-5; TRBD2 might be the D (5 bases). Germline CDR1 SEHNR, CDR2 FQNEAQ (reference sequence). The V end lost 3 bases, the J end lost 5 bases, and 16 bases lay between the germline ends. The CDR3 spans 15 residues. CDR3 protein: CASSFARGKVETQYF. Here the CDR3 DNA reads TGTGCCAGCAGCTTTGCCCGAGGGAAGGTCGAGACCCAGTACTTC.

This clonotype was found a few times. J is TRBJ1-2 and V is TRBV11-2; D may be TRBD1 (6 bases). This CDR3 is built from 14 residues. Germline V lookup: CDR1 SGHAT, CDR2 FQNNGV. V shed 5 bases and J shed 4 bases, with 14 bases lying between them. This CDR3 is CASSPWGGLYGYTF. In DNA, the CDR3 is TGTGCCAGCAGCCCATGGGGGGGCCTCTATGGCTACACCTTC.

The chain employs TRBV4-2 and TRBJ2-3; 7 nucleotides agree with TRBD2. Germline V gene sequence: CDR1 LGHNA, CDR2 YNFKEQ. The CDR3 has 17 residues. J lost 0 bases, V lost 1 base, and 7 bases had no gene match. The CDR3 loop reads CASSQGERGPSTDTQYF. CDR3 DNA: TGTGCCAGCAGCCAAGGGGAGCGGGGACCCAGCACAGATACGCAGTATTTT.

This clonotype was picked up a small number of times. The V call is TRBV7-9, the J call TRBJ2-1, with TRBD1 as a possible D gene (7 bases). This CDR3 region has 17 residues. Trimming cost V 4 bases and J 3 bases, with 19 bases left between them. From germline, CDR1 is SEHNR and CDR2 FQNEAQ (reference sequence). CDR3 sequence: CASSWAGHTGDYNEQFF. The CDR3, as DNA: TGTGCCAGCAGCTGGGCGGGGCACACAGGGGACTACAATGAGCAGTTCTTC.

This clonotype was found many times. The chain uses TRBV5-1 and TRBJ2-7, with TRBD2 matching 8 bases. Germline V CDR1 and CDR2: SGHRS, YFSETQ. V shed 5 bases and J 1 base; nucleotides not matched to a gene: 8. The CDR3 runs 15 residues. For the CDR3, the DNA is TGCGCCAGCAGTTTCGGGGGGGACGGATCCTACGAGCAGTACTTC. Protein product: CASSFGGDGSYEQYF.

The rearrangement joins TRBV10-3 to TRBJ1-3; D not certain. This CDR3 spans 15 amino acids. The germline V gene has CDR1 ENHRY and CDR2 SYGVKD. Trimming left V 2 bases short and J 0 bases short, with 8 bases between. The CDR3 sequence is CAISERASSGNTIYF. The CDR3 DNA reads TGTGCCATCAGTGAGCGCGCTAGCTCTGGAAACACCATATATTTT.

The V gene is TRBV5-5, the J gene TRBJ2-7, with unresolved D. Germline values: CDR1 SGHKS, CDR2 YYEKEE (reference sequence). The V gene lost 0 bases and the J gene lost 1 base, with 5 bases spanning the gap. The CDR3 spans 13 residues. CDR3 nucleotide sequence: TGTGCCAGCAGCTTGGGAATATCCTACGAGCAGTACTTC. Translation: CASSLGISYEQYF.

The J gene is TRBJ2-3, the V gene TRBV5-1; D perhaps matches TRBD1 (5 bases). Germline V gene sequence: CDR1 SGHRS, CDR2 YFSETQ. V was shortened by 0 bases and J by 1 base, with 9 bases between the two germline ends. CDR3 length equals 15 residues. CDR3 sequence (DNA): TGCGCCAGCAGCTTGGATGGGGCCCGCACAGATACGCAGTATTTT. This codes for CASSLDGARTDTQYF.

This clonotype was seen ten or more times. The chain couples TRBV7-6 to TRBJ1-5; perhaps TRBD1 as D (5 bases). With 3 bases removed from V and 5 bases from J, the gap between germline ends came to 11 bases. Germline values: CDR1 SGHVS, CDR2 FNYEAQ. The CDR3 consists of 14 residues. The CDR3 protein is CASSLGPGDQPQHF. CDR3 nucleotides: TGTGCCAGCAGCTTGGGACCGGGGGATCAGCCCCAGCATTTT.